These 8 T cell receptor beta chains originate from one sample sequenced in a study of blood T cell repertoires in COVID-19. Data came from immunoSEQ multiplex PCR; TCRdb stores just in-frame clones and leaves some out. The profile shows fewer than 60,000 clones, 93% of them singletons. The sample taken for sequencing was peripheral blood. Every receptor here comes from a man between 60 and 75 years old with COVID-19, enrolled during active disease.

This sequence joins TRBV25-1 and TRBJ2-3; D remains ambiguous. The ends were cut back, 0 bases at V and 1 base at J, with 5 bases in the middle. There are 14 residues in the CDR3. Germline CDR1 is MGHDK and CDR2 is SYGVNS. The CDR3 loop reads CASSEYRGTDTQYF. For the CDR3, the DNA is TGTGCCAGCAGTGAATATAGAGGCACAGATACGCAGTATTTT. The full variable domain, its missing parts supplied by reference TRBV25-1 and TRBJ2-3, is EADIYQTPRYLVIGTGKKITLECSQTMGHDKMYWYQQDPGMELHLIHYSYGVNSTEKGDLSSESTVSRIRTEHFPLTLESARPSHTSQYLCASSEYRGTDTQYFGPGTRLTVL.

J is TRBJ2-1 and V is TRBV18, with D tentatively TRBD1 (7 bases). This CDR3 is 16 amino acids long. Between the trimmed V and J ends, which lost 3 bases and 6 bases, there was a span of 18 bases. Per germline, CDR1 KGHSH and CDR2 LQKENI. CDR3 sequence: CASSPGGGGPFNEQFF. Written as DNA, the CDR3 is TGTGCCAGCTCACCGGGTGGAGGGGGCCCTTTCAATGAGCAGTTCTTC.

The gene calls are TRBV4-2 and TRBJ2-5, with D unclear. Deletions cut 0 bases from V and 2 bases from J, with 7 bases between. The CDR3 covers 14 residues. Germline V gene data show CDR1 as LGHNA and CDR2 as YNFKEQ. CDR3 coding DNA: TGTGCCAGCAGCCAAGATACAAAGCAAGAGACCCAGTACTTC. This gives the protein CASSQDTKQETQYF.

This chain uses TRBV5-1 with TRBJ1-4; D gene unclear. Germline assignment: CDR1 SGHRS and CDR2 YFSETQ. Trimming removed 0 bases from V and 2 bases from J, with 8 bases in between. This CDR3 is built from 15 residues. CDR3: CASSLAGSTNEKLFF. CDR3 DNA: TGCGCCAGCAGCTTGGCGGGGTCCACTAATGAAAAACTGTTTTTT.

This sequence joins TRBV9 and TRBJ2-1, with TRBD2 matching 10 bases. The CDR3 is made up of 16 amino acids. V shed 1 base and J 1 base; nucleotides not matched to a gene: 2. Germline values: CDR1 SGDLS, CDR2 YYNGEE. The CDR3 nucleotides are TGTGCCAGCAGCGTAACTAGCGGGGTATCCTACAATGAGCAGTTCTTC. Its protein product is CASSVTSGVSYNEQFF.

This clone was seen only once. The chain combines TRBV5-1 with TRBJ2-7; the match to TRBD2 covers 9 bases. The CDR3 consists of 14 residues. From germline, CDR1 is SGHRS and CDR2 YFSETQ. V dropped 2 bases and J dropped 2; count of bases not matched to a gene: 2. Written as DNA, the CDR3 is TGCGCCAGCAGCTTAGCGGGGGGAACCTACGAGCAGTACTTC. Translation gives CASSLAGGTYEQYF. Full variable domain (missing parts from reference TRBV5-1 and TRBJ2-7): KAGVTQTPRYLIKTRGQQVTLSCSPISGHRSVSWYQQTPGQGLQFLFEYFSETQRNKGNFPGRFSGRQFSNSRSEMNVSTLELGDSALYLCASSLAGGTYEQYFGPGTRLTVT.

Turning to this clone: The sample holds other DNA sequences that translate to the same CDR3. This sequence joins TRBV5-1 and TRBJ1-2; tentative D call: TRBD1 (6 bases). CDR1 SGHRS and CDR2 YFSETQ come from the germline V gene. V lost 4 bases to trimming and J lost 4 bases, with 8 bases between them. This CDR3 comprises 12 residues. The chain's CDR3 is CASSLQGYGYTF. As DNA, the CDR3 is TGCGCCAGCAGCCTACAGGGCTATGGCTACACCTTC.

This rearrangement joins TRBV10-1 to TRBJ2-1, with 10 bases lining up with TRBD2. This CDR3 region has 15 residues. V lost 3 bases and J lost 3; bases outside the gene matches: 2. The germline V gene encodes CDR1 WNHNN and CDR2 SYGVQD (reference sequence). The CDR3 loop is CASSEAGGLYNEQFF. In DNA, the CDR3 is TGCGCCAGCAGTGAAGCGGGGGGGCTCTACAATGAGCAGTTCTTC.